The next 32 T cell receptor beta chains were all read from a single sample in a study of control samples from healthy donors and cancer patients. Libraries were prepared by immunoSEQ multiplex PCR; TCRdb keeps only in-frame clonotypes and omits some of them. The data show just over 90,000 clones, around 86% seen once. The source material was blood. These receptors were collected from a woman aged 50 to 65 in good health.

The chain carries TRBV11-2 and TRBJ2-4, with D perhaps assigned TRBD1 or TRBD2 (7 bases each). The CDR3 spans 18 residues. Trimming removed 4 bases at V and 0 bases at J, with 19 bases between. Germline-derived CDR1 and CDR2 are SGHAT and FQNNGV. The CDR3 sequence: CASSSRTGLDLAKNIQYF. The CDR3 nucleotides are TGTGCCAGCAGCTCAAGGACAGGACTAGATCTAGCCAAAAACATTCAGTACTTC.

Here the CDR3 DNA reads TGCGCCAGCAGCCAGTCTCCCTCTGGAAACACCATATATTTT. Amino acids: CASSQSPSGNTIYF. This chain connects TRBV4-3 to TRBJ1-3; no firm D call. V was cut by 3 bases and J by 0 bases, with 6 bases left in between. The germline gives CDR1 LGHNA, CDR2 YSLEER. There are 14 residues in the CDR3.

The rearrangement links TRBV11-2 to TRBJ1-6; D gene unclear. Trimming shortened V by 5 bases and J by 9 bases, and 14 bases separated the two germline ends. The CDR3 length is 14 residues. Germline lookup yields CDR1 SGHAT and CDR2 FQNNGV. The CDR3 DNA reads TGTGCCAGCAGCGGAACTGTGTCAAGTTCACCCCTCCACTTT. Residues: CASSGTVSSSPLHF.

This clone came up once. The chain couples TRBV7-8 to TRBJ2-7, with D unresolved. Germline values: CDR1 SGHVS, CDR2 FQNEAQ. The CDR3 is 13 amino acids. Trimming pared 0 bases from V and 4 bases from J, leaving 7 bases between. The CDR3 protein is CASSLAPEYEQYF. The DNA for the CDR3 is TGTGCCAGCAGCTTAGCGCCGGAATACGAGCAGTACTTC.

The rearrangement links TRBV18 to TRBJ2-1; D unclear. This CDR3 spans 11 amino acids. V was cut by 3 bases and J by 7 bases, with 4 bases left in between. Germline lookup yields CDR1 KGHSH and CDR2 LQKENI. In DNA, the CDR3 is TGTGCCAGCTCACCGGGGAATGAGCAGTTCTTC. Translation gives CASSPGNEQFF.

V usage is TRBV6-5 and J usage is TRBJ1-3, with D possibly TRBD1 on 5 matching bases. V gave up 7 bases and J gave up 0 bases, with 7 bases separating them. CDR3 size: 13 residues. Germline V gives CDR1 MNHEY, CDR2 SVGAGI. The CDR3 coding sequence is TGTGCCAGCACCGACAGCTCTGGAAACACCATATATTTT. Its protein is CASTDSSGNTIYF.

This clone was seen only once. The V and J genes are TRBV29-1 and TRBJ2-2, with D unclear. The V and J ends lost 4 bases and 6 bases respectively, with 9 bases between them. In germline, CDR1 is SQVTM, CDR2 ANQGSEA. This CDR3 comprises 12 residues. The chain's CDR3 is CSVVLGAGELFF. The DNA of the CDR3 is TGCAGCGTTGTTTTAGGCGCCGGGGAGCTGTTTTTT.

This sequence joins TRBV12-3 or TRBV12-4 and TRBJ1-2; D ambiguous. CDR3 length: 13 residues. V was trimmed by 5 bases and J by 6 bases, leaving 13 bases between them. As DNA, the CDR3 is TGTGCCAGCAGTGCAACCTCCGTTCATGGCTACACCTTC. This gives the protein CASSATSVHGYTF.

The J gene is TRBJ1-4, the V gene TRBV19, with TRBD1 identical over 7 bases. The CDR3 is 14 amino acids. The germline V gene encodes CDR1 LNHDA and CDR2 SQIVND (reference sequence). Unmatched junction bases numbered 7, after V lost 4 bases and J lost 8 bases. The CDR3 reads CASSKRQGREKLFF. The CDR3 DNA follows: TGTGCCAGTAGTAAGAGACAGGGAAGAGAAAAACTGTTTTTT.

The chain joins TRBV5-1 to TRBJ1-1, with D uncertain. V was shortened by 0 bases and J by 4 bases, with 10 bases between the two germline ends. This CDR3 region has 14 residues. Germline V CDR1 and CDR2: SGHRS, YFSETQ. CDR3 loop: CASSLVGIGTEAFF. CDR3 sequence (DNA): TGCGCCAGCAGCTTGGTGGGGATTGGCACTGAAGCTTTCTTT. Full variable domain (missing parts from reference TRBV5-1 and TRBJ1-1): KAGVTQTPRYLIKTRGQQVTLSCSPISGHRSVSWYQQTPGQGLQFLFEYFSETQRNKGNFPGRFSGRQFSNSRSEMNVSTLELGDSALYLCASSLVGIGTEAFFGQGTRLTVV.

J is TRBJ2-7 and V is TRBV19, with 9 bases fitting TRBD1. CDR3 length: 14 amino acids. CDR1 is LNHDA and CDR2 is SQIVND in the germline V gene (reference sequence). The junction had 5 bases not matched to a gene; V was cut back by 4 bases and J by 4 bases. The CDR3 DNA reads as TGTGCCAGTAGTAGCGCACAGGGGGCATACGAGCAGTACTTC. Protein sequence: CASSSAQGAYEQYF.

The J gene is TRBJ2-7, the V gene TRBV6-5; 10 bases agree with TRBD1. The CDR3 spans 14 residues. Per germline, CDR1 MNHEY and CDR2 SVGAGI. J was trimmed by 0 bases and V by 7 bases; bases with no gene match: 3. CDR3 amino acids: CASIRTGGSYEQYF. Written as DNA, the CDR3 is TGTGCCAGCATCCGGACAGGGGGCTCCTACGAGCAGTACTTC.

This clone was recorded a few times. The rearrangement joins TRBV7-2 to TRBJ2-1, with 8 bases aligning to TRBD2. The CDR3 spans 15 residues. Per the germline V gene, CDR1 is SGHTA and CDR2 is FQGNSA. V gave up 3 bases and J gave up 10 bases; unmatched junction bases: 11. The CDR3 spells CASSLELSLAGEQFF. CDR3 bases: TGTGCCAGCAGCTTGGAGTTGAGCTTAGCGGGGGAGCAGTTCTTC.

For the CDR3, the DNA is TGTGCCAGCAGCTTGGCACAGGGTGCCTATGGCTACACCTTC. Encoded protein: CASSLAQGAYGYTF. V gene TRBV5-6 combines with J gene TRBJ1-2; a possible D gene is TRBD1 (6 bases). This CDR3 spans 14 amino acids. Germline V lookup: CDR1 SGHDT, CDR2 YYEEEE. Trimming took off 0 bases at V and 4 bases at J, with 10 bases between the two ends.

In its sample, this clone was seen a few times. The chain joins TRBV7-9 to TRBJ1-2; D is undetermined. V was shortened by 11 bases and J by 2 bases, with 15 bases between the two germline ends. The CDR3 is 13 amino acids. CDR1 is SEHNR, CDR2 FQNEAQ, per germline (reference sequence). The CDR3 here is CASVRGNNYGYTF. The CDR3 nucleotides are TGTGCCTCCGTTCGAGGTAACAACTATGGCTACACCTTC.

This chain connects TRBV6-5 to TRBJ2-7; the match to TRBD2 covers 8 bases. Per the germline V gene, CDR1 is MNHEY and CDR2 is SVGAGI. The CDR3 runs 15 residues. With 6 bases clipped from V and 4 bases from J, the junction kept 11 bases outside the gene matches. DNA of the CDR3: TGTGCCAGCAGCCGATGGGCGGGAGGTTCGTACGAGCAGTACTTC. Its translation is CASSRWAGGSYEQYF.

This chain uses TRBV6-5 with TRBJ2-7, with TRBD2 identical over 9 bases. This CDR3 is built from 13 residues. Germline CDR1 is MNHEY and CDR2 is SVGAGI. Germline trimming cut 7 bases from V and 1 base from J; bases unmatched to any gene: 2. The CDR3 is CASTTSGSYEQYF. The CDR3 DNA is TGTGCCAGCACGACTAGCGGTTCCTACGAGCAGTACTTC.

The CDR3, as DNA: TGTGCCAGCAGCTTGACAGGATATCAGCCCCAGCATTTT. This sequence encodes CASSLTGYQPQHF. This sequence joins TRBV7-9 and TRBJ1-5; tentative D call: TRBD1 (6 bases). Trimming took off 3 bases at V and 5 bases at J, with 8 bases between the two ends. Looked up from germline, CDR1 is SEHNR and CDR2 is FQNEAQ (reference sequence). The CDR3 consists of 13 residues.

This clone was counted a single time. This chain joins TRBV6-6 and TRBJ2-7; unclear D gene. The length of the CDR3 is 15 residues. V dropped 3 bases and J dropped 2 bases, with 14 bases sitting between them. The V gene's germline CDR1 is MNHNY and CDR2 SVGAGI (reference sequence). DNA of the CDR3: TGTGCCAGCAGTTATCAACGGCTGATTACCTACGAGCAGTACTTC. Amino acids: CASSYQRLITYEQYF.

The genes are TRBV15 and TRBJ2-7, with D possibly matching TRBD2 (6 bases). The CDR3 has 15 residues. The germline gives CDR1 LNHNV, CDR2 YYDKDF (reference sequence). V was cut by 0 bases and J by 2 bases, with 11 bases left in between. The CDR3 coding sequence is TGTGCCACCAGCAGAGATCGTCGGGGGACCTACGAGCAGTACTTC. This translates into CATSRDRRGTYEQYF.

A few counts support this clone. J is TRBJ1-6 and V is TRBV7-8; D gene unclear. There are 17 residues in the CDR3. V lost 2 bases and J 0 bases, leaving 11 bases between the germline ends. Germline CDR1 and CDR2: SGHVS and FQNEAQ. CDR3 residues: CASSLIRGSSYNSPLHF. The CDR3 nucleotides are TGTGCCAGCAGCTTAATTCGCGGGAGCTCCTATAATTCACCCCTCCACTTT.

The rearrangement uses TRBV7-2 and TRBJ1-1; D is undetermined. V was trimmed by 1 base and J by 7 bases, leaving 7 bases between them. Germline V gene sequence: CDR1 SGHTA, CDR2 FQGNSA. This CDR3 contains 12 residues. The CDR3 DNA is TGTGCCAGCAGCTTAGGCCAGGTTGAAGCTTTCTTT. It translates to CASSLGQVEAFF.

The rearrangement joins TRBV19 to TRBJ1-4, with TRBD1 matching over 7 bases. Germline V gives CDR1 LNHDA, CDR2 SQIVND (reference sequence). After removal of 7 bases from V and 10 bases from J, the junction contained 18 bases not matched to a gene. This CDR3 contains 16 residues. The CDR3 is CASTRQGNGGTGKLFF. The CDR3 nucleotides read TGTGCCAGTACTAGACAGGGTAACGGGGGGACTGGAAAACTGTTTTTT.

The CDR3 loop is CASSHPGPSQPQHF. In nucleotides, the CDR3 is TGCGCCAGCAGTCACCCGGGACCTTCTCAGCCCCAGCATTTT. This sequence joins TRBV23-1 and TRBJ1-5, with D perhaps matching TRBD1 (5 bases). TRBV23-1 is an open reading frame, and its role is uncertain. The CDR3 totals 14 residues. V gave up 3 bases and J gave up 6 bases, with 12 bases separating them.

The rearrangement uses TRBV12-3 or TRBV12-4 and TRBJ2-1; D perhaps matches TRBD2 (6 bases). The V gene lost 6 bases and the J gene lost 9 bases, with 12 bases spanning the gap. The CDR3 runs to 12 residues. CDR3 protein: CASSQTRGEQFF. CDR3 in DNA: TGTGCCAGCAGCCAGACTAGGGGTGAGCAGTTCTTC.

The V and J genes are TRBV28 and TRBJ1-3; unclear D gene. V dropped 10 bases and J dropped 1 base, with 5 bases sitting between them. The CDR3 extends over 11 amino acids. The germline V gene has CDR1 MDHEN and CDR2 SYDVKM. The CDR3 is CATWSGNTIYF. The CDR3 DNA is TGTGCCACCTGGTCTGGAAACACCATATATTTT.

The V gene is TRBV10-2, the J gene TRBJ2-5, with 10 bases that match TRBD2. Germline V lookup: CDR1 WSHSY, CDR2 SAAADI. There are 14 residues in the CDR3. Trimming cost V 7 bases and J 6 bases; bases outside gene matches: 8. CDR3 residues: CASKPGLATKTQYF. CDR3 coding DNA: TGCGCCAGCAAACCGGGACTAGCGACGAAGACCCAGTACTTC.

V gene TRBV2 combines with J gene TRBJ1-3; TRBD1 matches at 8 bases. The CDR3 consists of 14 residues. Losses at the gene ends were 5 bases for V and 4 bases for J; bases not matched to a gene: 4. Per germline, CDR1 SNHLY and CDR2 FYNNEI. In DNA form, the CDR3 reads TGTGCCAGCAGTAAGACAGGGGTCGGAAACACCATATATTTT. Its translation: CASSKTGVGNTIYF.

The chain couples TRBV14 to TRBJ2-2; D remains unclear. The germline gives CDR1 SGHDN, CDR2 FVKESK. The CDR3 is made up of 13 amino acids. V lost 0 bases and J 10 bases, leaving 9 bases between the germline ends. The DNA for the CDR3 is TGTGCCAGCAGCCAAGACTTTATTCAGGAGCTGTTTTTT. Translation: CASSQDFIQELFF.

This chain links TRBV7-2 with TRBJ1-5, with D perhaps matching TRBD1 (6 bases). CDR1 is SGHTA and CDR2 is FQGNSA in the germline V gene. Trimming took 2 bases from V and 11 from J, leaving 13 bases between them. The CDR3 has 13 residues. The CDR3 bases are TGTGCCAGCAGCTTATACAGGGAGGGGTCCCAGCATTTT. Translation: CASSLYREGSQHF.

The rearrangement joins TRBV12-3 or TRBV12-4 to TRBJ2-1; 8 bases map to TRBD2. The ends lost 5 bases at V and 4 bases at J; junction bases unmatched: 1. This CDR3 is built from 13 residues. The CDR3 loop reads CASSPGGYNEQFF. CDR3 nucleotides: TGTGCCAGCAGTCCGGGGGGGTACAATGAGCAGTTCTTC.

The chain carries TRBV6-2 or TRBV6-3 and TRBJ1-2, with D uncertain. Between the trimmed V and J ends, which lost 2 bases and 4 bases, there was a span of 14 bases. Germline loops: CDR1 MNHEY, CDR2 SVGEGT. CDR3 length equals 15 residues. The CDR3 DNA reads as TGTGCCAGCAGTTACATTGGGGAACGGAGCTATGGCTACACCTTC. Translation gives CASSYIGERSYGYTF.